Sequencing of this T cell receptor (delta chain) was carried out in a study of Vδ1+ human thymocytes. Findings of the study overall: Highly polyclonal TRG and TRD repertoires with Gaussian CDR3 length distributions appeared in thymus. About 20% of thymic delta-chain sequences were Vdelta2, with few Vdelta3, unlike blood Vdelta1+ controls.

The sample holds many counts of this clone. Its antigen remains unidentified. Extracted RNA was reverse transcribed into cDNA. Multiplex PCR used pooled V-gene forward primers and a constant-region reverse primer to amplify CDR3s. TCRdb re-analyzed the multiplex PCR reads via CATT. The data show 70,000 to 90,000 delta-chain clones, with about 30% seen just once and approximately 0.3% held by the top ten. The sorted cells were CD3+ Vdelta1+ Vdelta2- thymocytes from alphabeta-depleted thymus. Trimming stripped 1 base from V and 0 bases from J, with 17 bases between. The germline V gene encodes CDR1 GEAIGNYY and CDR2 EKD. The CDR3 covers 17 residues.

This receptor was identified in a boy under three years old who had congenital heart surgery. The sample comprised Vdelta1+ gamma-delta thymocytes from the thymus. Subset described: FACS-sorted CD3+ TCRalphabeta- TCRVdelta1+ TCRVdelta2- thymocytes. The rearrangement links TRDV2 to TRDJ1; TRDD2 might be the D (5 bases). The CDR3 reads CACDTRRPISYTDKLIF. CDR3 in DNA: TGTGCCTGTGACACGAGACGACCTATTTCCTACACCGATAAACTCATCTTT.